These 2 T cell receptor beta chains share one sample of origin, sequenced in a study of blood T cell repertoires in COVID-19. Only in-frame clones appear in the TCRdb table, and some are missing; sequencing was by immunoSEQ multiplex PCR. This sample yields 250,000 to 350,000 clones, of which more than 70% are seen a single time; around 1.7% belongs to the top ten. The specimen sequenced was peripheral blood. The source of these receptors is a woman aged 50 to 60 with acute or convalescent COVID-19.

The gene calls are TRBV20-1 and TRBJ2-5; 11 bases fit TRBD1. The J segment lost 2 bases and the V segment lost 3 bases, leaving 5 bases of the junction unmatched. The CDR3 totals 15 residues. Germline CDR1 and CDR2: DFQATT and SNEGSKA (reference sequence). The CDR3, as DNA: TGCAGTGCTAGTTTGGACAGGGGGCGGCAAGAGACCCAGTACTTC. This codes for CSASLDRGRQETQYF.

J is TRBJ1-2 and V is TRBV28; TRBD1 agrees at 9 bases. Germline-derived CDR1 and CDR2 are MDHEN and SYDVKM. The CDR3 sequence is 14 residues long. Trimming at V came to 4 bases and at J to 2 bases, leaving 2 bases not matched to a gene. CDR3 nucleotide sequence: TGTGCCAGCAGTTCAGACAGGGGGAACTATGGCTACACCTTC. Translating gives CASSSDRGNYGYTF.